These 8 T cell receptor beta chains originate from one sample sequenced in a study of blood T cell repertoires in COVID-19 (dated by TCRdb to the early 2020s). Library construction relied on the immunoSEQ multiplex PCR assay. In its TCRdb copy, this immuneACCESS table keeps in-frame sequences only and misses some clones. Where compared with another copy, unresolved V genes explain less than half of these, and the others have no known cause. The sample has 60,000 to 75,000 clones on record, roughly 86% of them singletons. Around 12% of the sample lies in the top ten. The sequencing sample was made of peripheral blood. The receptors were sampled from a woman in her sixties with acute or convalescent COVID-19.

The V call is TRBV19, the J call TRBJ2-1, with a tentative D call TRBD1 (6 bases). CDR3 size: 13 residues. Looked up from germline, CDR1 is LNHDA and CDR2 is SQIVND (reference sequence). The V gene lost 5 bases and the J gene lost 7 bases, with 12 bases spanning the gap. CDR3 amino acids: CASSSDRGNEQFF. The CDR3 DNA sequence: TGTGCCAGTAGTTCAGATAGGGGGAATGAGCAGTTCTTC. Full variable domain (missing parts from reference TRBV19 and TRBJ2-1): DGGITQSPKYLFRKEGQNVTLSCEQNLNHDAMYWYRQDPGQGLRLIYYSQIVNDFQKGDIAEGYSVSREKKESFPLTVTSAQKNPTAFYLCASSSDRGNEQFFGPGTRLTVL.

V is TRBV21-1 and J is TRBJ2-5; the table's TRBD2 call for D was not verified on the DNA. TRBV21-1 is a known pseudogene. This CDR3 comprises 12 residues. This chain's CDR3 is CASSLNGETQYF. The CDR3 DNA is TGTGCCAGCAGTTTGAACGGGGAGACCCAGTACTTC.

The chain recombines TRBV6-4 with TRBJ2-1, with D hard to call. Germline V CDR1 and CDR2: MRHNA, SNTAGT. The length of the CDR3 is 14 residues. With 0 bases removed from V and 5 bases from J, the gap between germline ends came to 8 bases. The CDR3 reads CASSDSWPNNEQFF. DNA of the CDR3: TGTGCCAGCAGTGACTCATGGCCGAACAATGAGCAGTTCTTC.

V is TRBV15 and J is TRBJ1-5; D is unclear. Germline V gene sequence: CDR1 LNHNV, CDR2 YYDKDF (reference sequence). The germline V and J ends were trimmed by 0 bases and 7 bases, with 10 bases remaining between them. CDR3 length: 14 residues. The CDR3 protein is CATSREYGNQPQHF. CDR3 DNA sequence: TGTGCCACCAGCAGAGAATACGGGAACCAGCCCCAGCATTTT.

J is TRBJ1-1 and V is TRBV5-4, with 9 bases aligning to TRBD1. The germline V gene has CDR1 SGHNT and CDR2 YYREEE (reference sequence). V dropped 0 bases and J dropped 4; count of bases not matched to a gene: 10. The CDR3 runs 17 residues. CDR3 sequence reads: CASSLGGTGRRGTEAFF. CDR3 nucleotide sequence: TGTGCCAGCAGCTTGGGGGGGACAGGGAGGAGAGGCACTGAAGCTTTCTTT.

The genes are TRBV19 and TRBJ2-7; 10 bases agree with TRBD2. The CDR3 is 15 amino acids. The V gene's germline CDR1 is LNHDA and CDR2 SQIVND (reference sequence). V lost 3 bases and J lost 4; bases outside the gene matches: 6. CDR3 DNA: TGTGCCAGTAGTATTAGAGCGGGGGGGAGTTACGAGCAGTACTTC. Amino acids: CASSIRAGGSYEQYF.

This clone was seen once. The gene calls are TRBV3-1 (or the pseudogene TRBV3-2) and TRBJ2-3; D might be TRBD1 (5 bases). Germline CDR1 LGHDT, CDR2 YNNKEL (reference sequence). The V end lost 1 base, the J end lost 2 bases, and 16 bases lay between the germline ends. The CDR3 covers 17 residues. DNA for the CDR3: TGTGCCAGCAGCCAAGGTGGATTCCAGGGTAACACAGATACGCAGTATTTT. It specifies CASSQGGFQGNTDTQYF.

This chain joins TRBV30 and TRBJ1-6; TRBD1 is a possible D gene (5 bases). The CDR3 extends over 11 amino acids. Trimming shortened V by 8 bases and J by 9 bases, and 11 bases separated the two germline ends. Germline-derived CDR1 and CDR2 are GTSNPN and SVGIG (reference sequence). CDR3 loop: CAIEQGSPLHF. CDR3 coding DNA: TGTGCCATTGAGCAGGGTTCACCCCTCCACTTT.